This entry lists 3 T cell receptor beta chains sequenced from one sample in a study of cytomegalovirus exposure and HLA in healthy donors. It was with 60 Vbeta and 13 Jbeta primers that the PCR ran. Here immunoSEQ multiplex PCR was the method, and the copy in TCRdb shows in-frame clones only, minus some. Of fewer than 200,000 clones listed, 82% are singletons. Material: PBMCs. Receptors originate from a male donor in good health and CMV-seronegative.

This clone appeared a single time. The chain couples TRBV2 to TRBJ1-4, with 9 bases lining up with TRBD1. J was trimmed by 7 bases and V by 6 bases; bases with no gene match: 9. The CDR3 loop spans 15 amino acids. Germline CDR1 is SNHLY and CDR2 is FYNNEI. CDR3 bases: TGTGCCAGCAGGCCCCTGGGGACAGGGCGTGAAAAACTGTTTTTT. It specifies CASRPLGTGREKLFF.

J is TRBJ2-5 and V is TRBV7-2, with D hard to call. The germline V gene has CDR1 SGHTA and CDR2 FQGNSA. This CDR3 spans 12 amino acids. V was cut by 5 bases and J by 0 bases, with 4 bases left in between. CDR3 residues: CTSSRDQETQYF. CDR3 DNA: TGTACCAGCAGCCGGGACCAAGAGACCCAGTACTTC.

The rearrangement links TRBV2 to TRBJ1-5; maybe TRBD1 (6 bases). Trimming left V 7 bases short and J 6 bases short, with 16 bases between. The CDR3 spans 14 residues. The germline CDR1 and CDR2 sequences are SNHLY and FYNNEI. CDR3 in amino acids: CASKFEGVGQPQHF. The CDR3 region has the DNA TGTGCCAGCAAATTTGAGGGGGTCGGTCAGCCCCAGCATTTT.